The 3 T cell receptor beta chains below were found in one sample sequenced in a study of blood T cell repertoires in COVID-19. The assay was immunoSEQ multiplex PCR, and TCRdb's table has in-frame clones only and misses some. The sample contains about 140,000 clones, approximately 88% of which appear only once. Sequenced: peripheral blood. The origin of the receptors is a human donor in a cohort sampled during active COVID-19.

The rearrangement joins TRBV13 to TRBJ1-5, with TRBD1 identical over 9 bases. With V trimmed by 5 bases and J by 7 bases, 6 bases remained unmatched. Germline CDR1 reads PRHDT; CDR2 reads FYEKMQ (reference sequence). The CDR3 is 14 residues long. CDR3 in amino acids: CASSTGQGGQPQHF. The CDR3 nucleotides are TGTGCCAGCAGCACGGGACAGGGAGGGCAGCCCCAGCATTTT.

This clone was recorded at least ten times. The rearrangement links TRBV11-2 to TRBJ2-7; D remains ambiguous. Germline assignment: CDR1 SGHAT and CDR2 FQNNGV. This CDR3 region has 11 residues. Trimming took off 5 bases at V and 4 bases at J, with 6 bases between the two ends. The CDR3 region has the DNA TGTGCCAGCAGCCATGAGTACGAGCAGTACTTC. It codes for CASSHEYEQYF.

The chain employs TRBV9 and TRBJ2-7; D is unresolved. The length of the CDR3 is 14 residues. CDR1 SGDLS and CDR2 YYNGEE come from the germline V gene. V was cut by 0 bases and J by 2 bases, with 9 bases left in between. The CDR3 sequence is CASSVDRRTYEQYV. The CDR3 nucleotides are TGTGCCAGCAGCGTAGATAGGCGGACCTACGAGCAGTACGTC.